The 9 T cell receptor beta chains below all came from one sample that was sequenced in a study of beta chain features in type 1 diabetes. Study-wide results and limits: Among all four CD4+ subsets, Type 1 diabetes patients had TCRB CDR3s that were moderately but significantly shorter.

Their antigen targets remain unknown. Expressed TCRB transcripts were sequenced after all isolated RNA was converted to cDNA. Some clones are missing from TCRdb's copy, which holds only in-frame ones; the method was immunoSEQ multiplex PCR. The sample records some 350,000 clones, less than 15% being singletons. The sample taken for sequencing was naive CD4+ T cells from blood. These receptors were collected from a young woman with type 1 diabetes.

This rearrangement joins TRBV9 to TRBJ2-1, with 7 positions matching TRBD2. CDR1 and CDR2 from the germline V gene are SGDLS and YYNGEE. V trimming: 4 bases; J trimming: 10 bases; junction bases outside the gene matches: 5. CDR3 length: 12 amino acids. In DNA form, the CDR3 reads TGTGCCAGCAGCTCCGTAGCGGGCGAGCAGTTCTTC. This encodes CASSSVAGEQFF.

This clone appeared a few times. V is TRBV5-4 and J is TRBJ2-3; 10 nucleotides align to TRBD2. The germline CDR1 and CDR2 sequences are SGHNT and YYREEE (reference sequence). The CDR3 spans 16 residues. Trimming at V came to 2 bases and at J to 2 bases, leaving 5 bases not matched to a gene. CDR3: CASSLRTSGNTDTQYF. DNA of the CDR3: TGTGCCAGCAGCTTAAGGACTAGCGGCAACACAGATACGCAGTATTTT.

This sequence joins TRBV6-6 and TRBJ1-5; no firm D call. This CDR3 has 13 residues. V was shortened by 0 bases and J by 8 bases, with 8 bases between the two germline ends. Germline CDR1 and CDR2: MNHNY and SVGAGI (reference sequence). This CDR3 is CASSYSGREPQHF. CDR3 bases: TGTGCCAGCAGTTACTCGGGGAGGGAGCCCCAGCATTTT.

This rearrangement joins TRBV28 to TRBJ1-1, with TRBD1 matching over 9 bases. V was pared by 2 bases and J by 8 bases, with 6 bases of the junction left unmatched. Germline CDR1 MDHEN, CDR2 SYDVKM. The CDR3 is made up of 14 amino acids. For the CDR3, the DNA is TGTGCCAGCAGTTTAACAGGGGGCCTCGGAGAAGCTTTCTTT. It is translated as CASSLTGGLGEAFF.

This clone was picked up a small number of times. V is TRBV6-6 and J is TRBJ2-1; D not certain. The CDR3 totals 11 residues. CDR1 and CDR2 from the germline V gene are MNHNY and SVGAGI (reference sequence). V was clipped by 6 bases and J by 8 bases, with 8 bases between them. CDR3 loop: CASSFRYEQFF. The CDR3 DNA reads as TGTGCCAGCAGCTTTCGGTATGAGCAGTTCTTC.

This clone came up a few times. The chain uses TRBV7-9 and TRBJ2-7; the match to TRBD2 covers 11 bases. V lost 5 bases, J lost 7 bases, and 7 bases stayed unmatched. Germline CDR1 and CDR2: SEHNR and FQNEAQ (reference sequence). The CDR3 contains 14 residues. This CDR3 reads CASSISGREVEQYV. In DNA, the CDR3 is TGTGCCAGCAGCATTAGCGGGAGGGAGGTTGAGCAGTACGTC.

The chain has TRBV7-6 and TRBJ2-5; 7 bases align to TRBD1. CDR3 size: 14 residues. After removal of 9 bases from V and 2 bases from J, the junction contained 9 bases not matched to a gene. Germline CDR1 reads SGHVS; CDR2 reads FNYEAQ. The CDR3 is CASGENRGQETQYF. The CDR3 DNA reads as TGTGCCAGTGGAGAAAACAGGGGTCAAGAGACCCAGTACTTC.

A few counts support this clone. The rearrangement joins TRBV30 to TRBJ1-2; D is unclear. Germline V gives CDR1 GTSNPN, CDR2 SVGIG (reference sequence). Trimming removed 0 bases at V and 3 bases at J, with 8 bases between. This CDR3 has 13 amino acids. This CDR3 is CAWSVAGDYGYTF. The CDR3 coding sequence is TGTGCCTGGAGTGTCGCAGGCGACTATGGCTACACCTTC.

This clone has more than one count but fewer than ten. This chain uses TRBV28 with TRBJ1-5, with D perhaps matching TRBD1 (5 bases). Looked up from germline, CDR1 is MDHEN and CDR2 is SYDVKM. Trimming cost V 6 bases and J 5 bases, with 8 bases left between them. This CDR3 is built from 12 residues. DNA of the CDR3: TGTGCCAGCAGGGTAGGGGATCAGCCCCAGCATTTT. It translates to CASRVGDQPQHF.